What follows are 30 T cell receptor beta chains derived from one specimen sequenced in a study of PD-1 blockade in classical Hodgkin lymphoma. Some clones are missing from TCRdb's copy, which holds only in-frame ones; the method was immunoSEQ multiplex PCR. The sample lists approximately 60,000 clones; about 91% were seen once. After autologous stem cell transplantation all patients relapsed, and prior brentuximab vedotin exposure differed between cohorts. Sequences were derived from peripheral blood mononuclear cells (PBMCs), sampled at baseline. The source of these receptors is a human donor with classical Hodgkin lymphoma.

The rearrangement joins TRBV6-4 to TRBJ2-3; 11 bases fit TRBD2. The ends lost 5 bases at V and 7 bases at J; junction bases unmatched: 8. Germline V gene lookup returns CDR1 MRHNA and CDR2 SNTAGT. This CDR3 is 15 amino acids long. In DNA form, the CDR3 reads TGTGCCAGCAGTATACTAGCGGGGGAGCGAAATACGCAGTATTTT. It specifies CASSILAGERNTQYF.

The genes are TRBV14 and TRBJ1-4, with 7 bases matching TRBD1. After removal of 0 bases from V and 0 bases from J, the junction contained 7 bases not matched to a gene. This CDR3 has 18 residues. From germline, CDR1 is SGHDN and CDR2 FVKESK. In nucleotides, the CDR3 is TGTGCCAGCAGCCAAGACCAGACAGGGAAACCAACTAATGAAAAACTGTTTTTT. It encodes CASSQDQTGKPTNEKLFF.

The chain employs TRBV9 and TRBJ2-5, with 7 bases matching TRBD2. The J call is uncertain, as TRBJ2-7 better fits the DNA end. The CDR3 extends over 15 amino acids. Germline loops: CDR1 SGDLS, CDR2 YYNGEE. The CDR3 sequence: CASSVDLGLSYEQYF. The CDR3 DNA reads as TGTGCCAGCAGCGTAGATTTGGGACTATCCTACGAGCAGTACTTC.

The chain has TRBV15 and TRBJ2-7; unclear D gene. The V gene's germline CDR1 is LNHNV and CDR2 YYDKDF (reference sequence). Between the trimmed V and J ends, which lost 1 base and 1 base, there was a span of 8 bases. The length of the CDR3 is 14 residues. CDR3 nucleotides: TGTGCCACCAGCAGAGGGGCGCTTTCCTACGAGCAGTACTTC. Translated: CATSRGALSYEQYF.

The rearrangement joins TRBV5-4 to TRBJ1-4; D perhaps matches TRBD1 (6 bases). Between the trimmed V and J ends, which lost 0 bases and 8 bases, there was a span of 8 bases. The CDR3 is made up of 13 amino acids. CDR1 and CDR2 from the germline V gene are SGHNT and YYREEE (reference sequence). The CDR3 loop reads CASSLAGVEKLFF. CDR3 DNA: TGTGCCAGCAGCTTGGCAGGGGTAGAAAAACTGTTTTTT. The entire variable domain, with the rest obtained from reference TRBV5-4 and TRBJ1-4, is as follows: ETGVTQSPTHLIKTRGQQVTLRCSSQSGHNTVSWYQQALGQGPQFIFQYYREEENGRGNFPPRFSGLQFPNYSSELNVNALELDDSALYLCASSLAGVEKLFFGSGTQLSVL.

This chain joins TRBV27 and TRBJ2-7; the D is unclear. Germline assignment: CDR1 MNHEY and CDR2 SMNVEV (reference sequence). Trimming left V 1 base short and J 0 bases short, with 7 bases between. This CDR3 has 14 amino acids. DNA for the CDR3: TGTGCCAGCAGTTTATATAGTATCTCCTACGAGCAGTACTTC. This sequence encodes CASSLYSISYEQYF.

CDR3 in amino acids: CASSYGAAKVGEQFF. The CDR3 DNA is TGTGCCAGCAGTTACGGTGCAGCCAAGGTCGGGGAGCAGTTCTTC. The rearrangement joins TRBV6-5 to TRBJ2-1; no definite D call. There are 15 residues in the CDR3. Per germline, CDR1 MNHEY and CDR2 SVGAGI. V lost 2 bases, J lost 10 bases, and 18 bases lay in between.

The chain uses TRBV28 and TRBJ2-7, with a weak D call TRBD1 (5 bases). CDR3 length: 13 amino acids. Germline V gene sequence: CDR1 MDHEN, CDR2 SYDVKM. Trimming took off 5 bases at V and 6 bases at J, with 14 bases between the two ends. The CDR3 DNA reads TGTGCCAGCAGTCACCAGGGTTTGTCCGAGCAGTACTTC. Protein product: CASSHQGLSEQYF.

The rearrangement links TRBV7-2 to TRBJ2-1; 7 bases fit TRBD2. The germline gives CDR1 SGHTA, CDR2 FQGNSA. CDR3 length: 17 amino acids. V shed 1 base, J shed 4 bases, and the junction held 10 bases outside the gene matches. In DNA form, the CDR3 reads TGTGCCAGCAGCTTAGGCGGGGGTATCTCCCCTTACAATGAGCAGTTCTTC. As protein: CASSLGGGISPYNEQFF.

The rearrangement links TRBV11-2 to TRBJ2-7; TRBD2 agrees at 10 bases. CDR1 is SGHAT and CDR2 is FQNNGV in the germline V gene. This CDR3 has 16 residues. Trimming at V came to 2 bases and at J to 3 bases, leaving 7 bases not matched to a gene. Written as DNA, the CDR3 is TGTGCCAGCAGCTTACGGGGACTAGCGAGATTCTACGAGCAGTACTTC. Translated, it gives CASSLRGLARFYEQYF.

The rearrangement links TRBV7-2 to TRBJ1-6; D unresolved. This CDR3 has 13 amino acids. The V end lost 7 bases, the J end lost 7 bases, and 11 bases lay between the germline ends. The germline CDR1 and CDR2 sequences are SGHTA and FQGNSA. The CDR3 reads CASTYLINSPLHF. CDR3 nucleotide sequence: TGTGCCAGCACCTACCTCATCAATTCACCCCTCCACTTT. Supplemented by reference TRBV7-2 and TRBJ1-6, the full variable domain reads GAGVSQSPSNKVTEKGKDVELRCDPISGHTALYWYRQSLGQGLEFLIYFQGNSAPDKSGLPSDRFSAERTGGSVSTLTIQRTQQEDSAVYLCASTYLINSPLHFGNGTRLTVT.

The CDR3 protein is CASSIWTSGVYEQFF. For the CDR3, the DNA is TGTGCCAGTAGTATCTGGACTAGCGGGGTTTATGAGCAGTTCTTC. The chain uses TRBV19 and TRBJ2-1, with TRBD2 identical over 12 bases. Germline V CDR1 and CDR2: LNHDA, SQIVND (reference sequence). The length of the CDR3 is 15 residues. The V segment lost 3 bases and the J segment 8 bases; nucleotides outside the gene matches: 5.

J is TRBJ1-3 and V is TRBV7-2; no clear D. Looked up from germline, CDR1 is SGHTA and CDR2 is FQGNSA. The CDR3 contains 13 residues. V was shortened by 5 bases and J by 4 bases, with 9 bases between the two germline ends. CDR3 sequence: CASSPPGGNTIYF. CDR3 nucleotides: TGTGCCAGCAGCCCCCCGGGAGGAAACACCATATATTTT.

This clone has just one count. The chain uses TRBV7-2 and TRBJ1-4, with D unclear. The V end lost 5 bases, the J end lost 7 bases, and 11 bases lay between the germline ends. CDR1 and CDR2 (germline): SGHTA, FQGNSA. This CDR3 region has 13 residues. CDR3 nucleotides: TGTGCCAGCAGCGTCGAGCCCTCTGAAAAACTGTTTTTT. Its protein is CASSVEPSEKLFF.

The chain combines TRBV9 with TRBJ2-1, with 7 bases identical to TRBD2. The CDR3 is 17 amino acids. The V gene's germline CDR1 is SGDLS and CDR2 YYNGEE. The ends lost 1 base at V and 4 bases at J; junction bases unmatched: 11. The CDR3 region is CASSVSRLGGGYNEQFF. Here the CDR3 DNA reads TGTGCCAGCAGCGTAAGCCGGCTGGGGGGGGGTTACAATGAGCAGTTCTTC.

Only one count was recorded for this clone. This chain connects TRBV30 to TRBJ1-5; possible D gene TRBD1, 5 bases. Germline CDR1 and CDR2: GTSNPN and SVGIG (reference sequence). Trimming pared 6 bases from V and 5 bases from J, leaving 11 bases between. This CDR3 spans 12 amino acids. The CDR3 coding sequence is TGTGCCTGCGGGACGTCCGATCAGCCCCAGCATTTT. It is translated as CACGTSDQPQHF.

The chain joins TRBV18 to TRBJ1-5; TRBD1 is a possible D gene (6 bases). CDR3 size: 15 residues. The germline CDR1 and CDR2 sequences are KGHSH and LQKENI. The germline V and J ends were trimmed by 4 bases and 7 bases, with 17 bases remaining between them. The CDR3 bases are TGTGCCAGCTCACTACAGACAGGTGTGGAACAGCCCCAGCATTTT. Encoded protein: CASSLQTGVEQPQHF.

The rearrangement uses TRBV4-3 and TRBJ1-2; TRBD1 aligns across 7 bases. This CDR3 is 18 amino acids long. V lost 0 bases to trimming and J lost 0 bases; unmatched junction nucleotides: 10. From germline, CDR1 is LGHNA and CDR2 YSLEER. The CDR3: CASSQDGGRGSANYGYTF. The DNA for the CDR3 is TGCGCCAGCAGCCAAGATGGAGGCAGGGGGTCAGCTAACTATGGCTACACCTTC.

This clone was seen a few times. V is TRBV14 and J is TRBJ1-2; no clear D. Germline CDR1 reads SGHDN; CDR2 reads FVKESK. CDR3 length: 14 residues. V was cut by 0 bases and J by 8 bases, with 13 bases left in between. DNA of the CDR3: TGTGCCAGCAGCCAAGATAACGGCTGGCGGGGCTACACCTTC. This codes for CASSQDNGWRGYTF.

This clone appeared a single time. The chain recombines TRBV7-2 with TRBJ2-1; TRBD2 aligns across 8 bases. Germline assignment: CDR1 SGHTA and CDR2 FQGNSA. CDR3 size: 16 residues. Unmatched junction bases numbered 9, after V lost 0 bases and J lost 8 bases. The CDR3 bases are TGTGCCAGCAGCTTAGCCCAGCGGGGGCCCGAAGATGAGCAGTTCTTC. It encodes CASSLAQRGPEDEQFF.

This clone occurred once. V is TRBV5-1 and J is TRBJ1-1; D remains ambiguous. Germline assignment: CDR1 SGHRS and CDR2 YFSETQ. V was shortened by 0 bases and J by 5 bases, with 11 bases between the two germline ends. This CDR3 comprises 14 residues. The DNA of the CDR3 is TGCGCCAGCAGCTTGGTTGGTTCTGGGACTGAAGCTTTCTTT. Translation gives CASSLVGSGTEAFF.

The chain recombines TRBV7-2 with TRBJ2-7; D gene unclear. Germline assignment: CDR1 SGHTA and CDR2 FQGNSA. Trimming left V 1 base short and J 3 bases short, with 7 bases between. The CDR3 loop spans 13 amino acids. CDR3 loop: CASSLGPSYEQYF. In DNA form, the CDR3 reads TGTGCCAGCAGCTTAGGGCCTAGCTACGAGCAGTACTTC.

The rearrangement joins TRBV4-2 to TRBJ2-5; 11 nucleotides align to TRBD2. The CDR3 has 18 residues. Looked up from germline, CDR1 is LGHNA and CDR2 is YNFKEQ. Trimming at V came to 4 bases and at J to 1 base, leaving 11 bases not matched to a gene. The CDR3 region has the DNA TGTGCCAGCAGCCCTCAACTAGCGGGGGTTGGTTCCCAAGAGACCCAGTACTTC. It codes for CASSPQLAGVGSQETQYF.

This clone was detected once. This chain uses TRBV5-5 with TRBJ2-1, with 9 bases that match TRBD2. Per the germline V gene, CDR1 is SGHKS and CDR2 is YYEKEE (reference sequence). The CDR3 contains 16 residues. The junction had 12 bases not matched to a gene; V was cut back by 6 bases and J by 5 bases. The CDR3 spells CASTIEAGGTNNEQFF. The DNA of the CDR3 is TGTGCCAGCACAATTGAAGCGGGGGGCACGAACAATGAGCAGTTCTTC.

The chain couples TRBV5-1 to TRBJ1-6; 9 nucleotides align to TRBD1. Germline loops: CDR1 SGHRS, CDR2 YFSETQ. The CDR3 is 15 residues long. Trimming cost V 4 bases and J 5 bases; bases outside gene matches: 4. Here the CDR3 DNA reads TGCGCCAGCAGCAGAGGGGACAGGGATAATTCACCCCTCCACTTT. Protein product: CASSRGDRDNSPLHF.

V and J are TRBV25-1 and TRBJ1-1; D unresolved. This CDR3 spans 14 amino acids. With 2 bases removed from V and 4 bases from J, the gap between germline ends came to 11 bases. Germline CDR1 is MGHDK and CDR2 is SYGVNS. This CDR3 is CASSEGWYATEAFF. CDR3 DNA: TGTGCCAGCAGTGAAGGTTGGTATGCCACTGAAGCTTTCTTT.

The rearrangement uses TRBV5-6 and TRBJ2-2, with D tentatively TRBD2 (6 bases). Between the trimmed V and J ends, which lost 0 bases and 6 bases, there was a span of 15 bases. This CDR3 is 16 amino acids long. CDR1 is SGHDT, CDR2 YYEEEE, per germline. The CDR3 reads CASSLARLVPAGELFF. As DNA, the CDR3 is TGTGCCAGCAGCTTGGCCAGACTAGTTCCCGCCGGGGAGCTGTTTTTT. The full variable domain, in which reference TRBV5-6 and TRBJ2-2 provide the parts outside the CDR3, is DAGVTQSPTHLIKTRGQQVTLRCSPKSGHDTVSWYQQALGQGPQFIFQYYEEEERQRGNFPDRFSGHQFPNYSSELNVNALLLGDSALYLCASSLARLVPAGELFFGEGSRLTVL.

The V gene is TRBV27, the J gene TRBJ2-4, with D perhaps TRBD1 (5 bases). Trimming left V 6 bases short and J 7 bases short, with 10 bases between. From germline, CDR1 is MNHEY and CDR2 SMNVEV (reference sequence). This CDR3 spans 12 amino acids. CDR3 region: CASRGAGNIQYF. The CDR3 DNA sequence: TGTGCCAGCAGAGGGGCAGGGAACATTCAGTACTTC.

The chain has TRBV9 and TRBJ2-3; the D gene is possibly TRBD2 (6 bases). Trimming took off 0 bases at V and 2 bases at J, with 13 bases between the two ends. Per the germline V gene, CDR1 is SGDLS and CDR2 is YYNGEE. This CDR3 region has 16 residues. The CDR3 sequence is CASSVGRGLTTDTQYF. CDR3 DNA sequence: TGTGCCAGCAGCGTAGGGCGAGGACTAACCACAGATACGCAGTATTTT.

J is TRBJ1-2 and V is TRBV19; D gene unclear. CDR3 length equals 16 residues. The germline CDR1 and CDR2 sequences are LNHDA and SQIVND (reference sequence). V lost 3 bases to trimming and J lost 5 bases, with 19 bases between them. CDR3: CASSIKISSITYGYTF. CDR3 in DNA: TGTGCCAGTAGTATTAAAATAAGCTCCATTACTTATGGCTACACCTTC.